The rows below give T cell receptor beta chains drawn from one sample of a study of T cell repertoires in cytomegalovirus infection. Each CDR3 protein is one row after TCRdb ran MiXCR on the reads. Seen here are approximately 250,000 distinct CDR3 sequences, about 7% observed once, and the top ten hold 5.5% to 8%. The sample comprised PBMCs. The receptors shown here come from a human donor in good health (CMV status not recorded). Some clones in this sample may be carry-over from other donors' samples. Each CDR3 is given with its conserved first and last residue. D genes are given only for firm matches. The listing skips clone size in some rows; elsewhere it reads once, few, many or a size class.

many	-	TRBV30	TRBJ1-3	TGTGCCTGGAGAAGCACGGAGACGCTGGGAAACACCATATATTTT	CAWRSTETLGNTIYF
many	TRBD1	TRBV7-3	TRBJ2-1	TGTGCCAGCAGTCGAAGACAGGGCCCTGAGCAGTTCTTC	CASSRRQGPEQFF
many	TRBD1	TRBV20-1	TRBJ1-4	TGCAGTGCAACCGAAGGGTACAGGGGGAACCCAAGGCGCGAAAAACTGTTTTTT	CSATEGYRGNPRREKLFF
many	-	TRBV27	TRBJ2-5	TGTGCCAGCACAAATCCAGGGGCCGGGGAGACCCAGTACTTC	CASTNPGAGETQYF
few	-	TRBV20-1	TRBJ2-1	TGCAGTGCTGGCCATCGGGAGAGCTCCTACAATGAGCAGTTCTTC	CSAGHRESSYNEQFF
many	-	TRBV7-9	TRBJ2-7	TGTGCCAGCAGCTTACCTAGCTCCTACGAGCAGTACTTC	CASSLPSSYEQYF
few	-	TRBV20-1	TRBJ1-3	TGCAGTGCAGCGTGGTGGGGCTCTGGAAACACCATATATTTT	CSAAWWGSGNTIYF
-	-	TRBV15	TRBJ1-2	TGTGCCACCGGGGACAACAGGAATGGCTACACCTTC	CATGDNRNGYTF
-	-	TRBV20-1	TRBJ2-1	TGCAGTGCGAGGGGCTACTCCTACAATGAGCAGTTCTTC	CSARGYSYNEQFF
many	-	TRBV12-5	TRBJ2-5	TGTGCTAGTGGTTCGATGACGGGTTATGAGACCCAGTACTTC	CASGSMTGYETQYF
many	TRBD2	TRBV29-1	TRBJ2-1	TGCAGCGTTGAAGGCGCGGGGGACTACAATGAGCAGTTCTTC	CSVEGAGDYNEQFF
many	-	TRBV19	TRBJ1-4	TGTGCCAGTAGTCCGACAGGAAGCCTGGAAAAACTGTTTTTT	CASSPTGSLEKLFF
many	TRBD1	TRBV29-1	TRBJ2-5	TGCAGCGTTGATCCTGACAGGGGCCAAGAGACCCAGTACTTC	CSVDPDRGQETQYF
-	-	TRBV29-1	TRBJ2-7	TGCAGCGTTCAGGGCGAGCAGTACTTC	CSVQGEQYF
many	-	TRBV7-2	TRBJ1-2	TGTGCCAGCAGCCCCCGGACAAGCGTCGACCGTTATGGCTACACCTTC	CASSPRTSVDRYGYTF
many	TRBD1	TRBV7-2	TRBJ1-1	TGTGCCAGCAGCTTACAGGGGGATACGGGCACTGAAGCTTTCTTT	CASSLQGDTGTEAFF
-	TRBD1	TRBV7-9	TRBJ1-6	TGTGCCAGCAGCCGGACAGGTCTAAGCTCCTATAATTCACCCCTCCACTTT	CASSRTGLSSYNSPLHF
few	TRBD2	TRBV20-1	TRBJ2-7	TGCAGTGCTCCCGGCCTAGCGGGGGGGGACTACGAGCAGTACTTC	CSAPGLAGGDYEQYF
many	-	TRBV20-1	TRBJ2-6	TGCAGTGCTTCTAGCTCTGGGGCCAACGTCCTGACTTTC	CSASSSGANVLTF
few	-	TRBV19	TRBJ2-1	TGTGCCAGTAGCCGGGACCCAGACTCCTACAATGAGCAGTTCTTC	CASSRDPDSYNEQFF
-	-	TRBV13	TRBJ1-2	TGTGCCAGCAGCTTAGGCGTCCAGGCTAACTATGGCTACACCTTC	CASSLGVQANYGYTF
many	-	TRBV4-1	TRBJ1-1	TGCGCCAGCAGCCAGACGGGGGGTCACAACACTGAAGCTTTCTTT	CASSQTGGHNTEAFF
many	TRBD2	TRBV7-9	TRBJ2-5	TGTGCCAGCAGCTTAAACCCGCTAGCGGGGGATGCGGCGACCCAGTACTTC	CASSLNPLAGDAATQYF
many	-	TRBV7-8	TRBJ2-1	TGTGCCAGCAGCCCGGGGAGAGGCCTAGTAGGGCGGGATGAGCAGTTCTTC	CASSPGRGLVGRDEQFF
many	-	TRBV10-3	TRBJ1-2	TGTGCCATCAGTGCCGGAGGGAGGGATGGTGGCTACACCTTC	CAISAGGRDGGYTF
many	-	TRBV28	TRBJ1-1	TGTGCCAGCGGCTCCCCGGCGGGACGCAGGAACACTGAAGCTTTCTTT	CASGSPAGRRNTEAFF
many	TRBD2	TRBV20-1	TRBJ2-1	TGCAGTGCCAGATGGGGGGGCTACAATGAGCAGTTCTTC	CSARWGGYNEQFF